What follows describes a single TCR beta chain. These data are taken from a study of blood T cell repertoires in COVID-19. Study as a whole: Samples taken during acute and convalescent COVID-19 were collected in the United States, Italy and Spain. From T cells, B-cell-depleted T cells, or PBMCs came the material, which was cDNA or gDNA.

In the source study's methods: Amplification of reference gene primers was used by the study to estimate nucleated cell counts. The data were produced by immunoSEQ multiplex PCR, yet TCRdb's version contains in-frame clones alone and is incomplete. The D gene and trimming were derived from the DNA, and the V and J assignments and clone size from that table. The data show more than 200,000 clones, with roughly 86% seen just once and 0.7% held by the top ten. V gave up 2 bases and J gave up 7 bases, with 8 bases separating them. The CDR3 consists of 12 residues. This clonotype was obtained from a human donor in a cohort sampled during active COVID-19. The chain carries TRBV12-3 or TRBV12-4 and TRBJ1-1; unclear D gene. Input material: peripheral blood. CDR3 residues: CASSLYRSEAFF. Written as DNA, the CDR3 is TGTGCCAGCAGTTTATATAGAAGTGAAGCTTTCTTT.